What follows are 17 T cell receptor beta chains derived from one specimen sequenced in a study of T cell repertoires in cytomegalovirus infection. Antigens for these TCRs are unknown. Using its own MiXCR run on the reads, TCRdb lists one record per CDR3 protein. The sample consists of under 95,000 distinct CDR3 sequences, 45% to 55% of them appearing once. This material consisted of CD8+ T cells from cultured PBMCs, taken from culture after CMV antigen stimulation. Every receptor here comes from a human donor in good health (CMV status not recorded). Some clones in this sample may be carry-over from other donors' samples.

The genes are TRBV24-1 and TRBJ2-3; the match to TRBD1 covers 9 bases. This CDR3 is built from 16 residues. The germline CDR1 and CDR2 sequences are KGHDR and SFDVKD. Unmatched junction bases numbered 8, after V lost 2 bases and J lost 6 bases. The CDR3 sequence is CATSDWGTGTTDTQYF. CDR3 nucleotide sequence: TGTGCCACCAGTGATTGGGGGACAGGGACCACGGATACGCAGTATTTT.

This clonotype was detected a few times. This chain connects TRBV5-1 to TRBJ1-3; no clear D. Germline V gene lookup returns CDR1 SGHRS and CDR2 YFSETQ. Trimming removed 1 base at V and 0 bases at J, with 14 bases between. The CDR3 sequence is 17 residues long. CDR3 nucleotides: TGCGCCAGCAGCTTGCGGCAGACCGGGCTCTCTGGAAACACCATATATTTT. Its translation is CASSLRQTGLSGNTIYF.

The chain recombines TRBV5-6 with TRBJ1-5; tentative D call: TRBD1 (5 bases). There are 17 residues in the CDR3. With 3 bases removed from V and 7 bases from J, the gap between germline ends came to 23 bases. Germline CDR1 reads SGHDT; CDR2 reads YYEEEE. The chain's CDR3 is CASSSGGIGRIEQPQHF. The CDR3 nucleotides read TGTGCCAGCAGCTCGGGGGGGATCGGACGTATAGAGCAGCCCCAGCATTTT.

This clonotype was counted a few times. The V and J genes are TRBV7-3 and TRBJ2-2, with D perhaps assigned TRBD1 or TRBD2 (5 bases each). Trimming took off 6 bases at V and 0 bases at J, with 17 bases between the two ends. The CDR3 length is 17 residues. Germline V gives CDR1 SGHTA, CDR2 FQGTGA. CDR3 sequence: CASRISRGRTNTGELFF. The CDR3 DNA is TGTGCCAGCAGGATAAGTAGGGGACGGACGAACACCGGGGAGCTGTTTTTT.

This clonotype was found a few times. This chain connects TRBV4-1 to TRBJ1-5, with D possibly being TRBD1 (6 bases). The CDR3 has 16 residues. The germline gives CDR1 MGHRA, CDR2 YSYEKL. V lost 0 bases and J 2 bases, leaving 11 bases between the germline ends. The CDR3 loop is CASSQDAGEGNQPQHF. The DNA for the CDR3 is TGCGCCAGCAGCCAAGACGCAGGGGAGGGCAATCAGCCCCAGCATTTT.

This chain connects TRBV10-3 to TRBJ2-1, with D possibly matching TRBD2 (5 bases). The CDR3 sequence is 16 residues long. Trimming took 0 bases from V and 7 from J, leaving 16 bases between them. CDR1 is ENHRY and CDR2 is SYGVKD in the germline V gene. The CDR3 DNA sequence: TGTGCCATCAGTGAGTCGCGAGGGATGAGTTTGAATGAGCAGTTCTTC. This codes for CAISESRGMSLNEQFF.

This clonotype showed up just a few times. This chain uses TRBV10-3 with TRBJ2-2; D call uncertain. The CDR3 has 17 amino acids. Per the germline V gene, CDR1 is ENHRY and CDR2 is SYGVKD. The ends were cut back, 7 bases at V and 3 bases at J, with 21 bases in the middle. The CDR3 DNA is TGTGCCATCAAAGCCCTGACCGGGTCGTTGGACACCGGGGAGCTGTTTTTT. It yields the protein CAIKALTGSLDTGELFF.

This CDR3 reads CSAETGRVEQFF. CDR3 sequence (DNA): TGCAGTGCCGAGACGGGAAGGGTTGAGCAGTTCTTC. The V gene is TRBV20-1, the J gene TRBJ2-1; weak D call: TRBD2 (5 bases). The CDR3 is 12 amino acids. V was clipped by 6 bases and J by 9 bases, with 15 bases between them. Germline V gene lookup returns CDR1 DFQATT and CDR2 SNEGSKA (reference sequence).

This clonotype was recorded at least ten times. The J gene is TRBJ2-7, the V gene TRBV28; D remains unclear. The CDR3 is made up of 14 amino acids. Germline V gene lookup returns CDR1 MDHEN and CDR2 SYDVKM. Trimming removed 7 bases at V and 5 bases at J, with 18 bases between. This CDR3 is CASTPNHPDDEQYF. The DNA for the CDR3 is TGTGCCAGCACTCCCAACCACCCAGACGACGAGCAGTACTTC.

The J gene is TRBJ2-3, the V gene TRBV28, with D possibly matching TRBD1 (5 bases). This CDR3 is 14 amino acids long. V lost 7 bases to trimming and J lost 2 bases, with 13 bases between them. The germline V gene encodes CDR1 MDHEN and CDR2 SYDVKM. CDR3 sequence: CASNSIQVTDTQYF. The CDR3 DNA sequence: TGTGCCAGCAACTCGATACAGGTCACAGATACGCAGTATTTT.

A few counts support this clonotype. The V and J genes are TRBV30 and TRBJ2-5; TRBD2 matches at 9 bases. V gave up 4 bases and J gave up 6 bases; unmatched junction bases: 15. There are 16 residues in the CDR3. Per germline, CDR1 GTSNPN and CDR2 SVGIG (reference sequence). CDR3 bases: TGTGCCTGGAACCACCCGACTAGCGGTCTAGGGAAGACCCAGTACTTC. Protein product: CAWNHPTSGLGKTQYF. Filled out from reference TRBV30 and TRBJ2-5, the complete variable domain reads SQTIHQWPATLVQPVGSPLSLECTVEGTSNPNLYWYRQAAGRGLQLLFYSVGIGQISSEVPQNLSASRPQDRQFILSSKKLLLSDSGFYLCAWNHPTSGLGKTQYFGPGTRLLVL.

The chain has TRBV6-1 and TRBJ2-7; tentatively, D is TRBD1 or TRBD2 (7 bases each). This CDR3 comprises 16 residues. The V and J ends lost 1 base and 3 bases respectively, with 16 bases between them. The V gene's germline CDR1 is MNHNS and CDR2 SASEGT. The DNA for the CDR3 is TGTGCCAGCAGTGAAGATTGGGGAGGGGGCAACTACGAGCAGTACTTC. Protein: CASSEDWGGGNYEQYF.

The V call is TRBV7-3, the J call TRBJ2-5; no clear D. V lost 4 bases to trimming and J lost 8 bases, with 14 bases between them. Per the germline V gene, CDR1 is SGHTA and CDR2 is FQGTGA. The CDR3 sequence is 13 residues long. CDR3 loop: CASSSLGSDTQYF. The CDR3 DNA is TGTGCCAGCAGCTCCCTGGGGTCGGACACCCAGTACTTC.

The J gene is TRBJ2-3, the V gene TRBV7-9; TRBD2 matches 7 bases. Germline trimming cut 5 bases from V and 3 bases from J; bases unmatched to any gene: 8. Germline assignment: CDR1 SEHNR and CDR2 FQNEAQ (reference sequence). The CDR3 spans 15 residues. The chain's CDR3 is CASSPFGGSTDTQYF. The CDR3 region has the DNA TGTGCCAGCAGCCCCTTCGGCGGGAGTACAGATACGCAGTATTTT.

CDR3 sequence reads: CASSPRLAGGSYNEQFF. The CDR3 DNA follows: TGTGCCAGCAGTCCACGACTAGCGGGAGGGTCCTACAATGAGCAGTTCTTC. V and J are TRBV6-6 and TRBJ2-1; TRBD2 aligns across 14 bases. The V gene end was trimmed by 5 bases and the J gene end by 1 base; junction bases not matched to a gene: 4. Germline V CDR1 and CDR2: MNHNY, SVGAGI (reference sequence). This CDR3 spans 17 amino acids.

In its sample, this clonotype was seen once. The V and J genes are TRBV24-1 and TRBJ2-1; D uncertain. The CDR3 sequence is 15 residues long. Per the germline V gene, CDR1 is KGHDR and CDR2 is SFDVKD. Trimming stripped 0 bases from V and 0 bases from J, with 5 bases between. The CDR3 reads CATSDLVSSYNEQFF. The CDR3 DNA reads TGTGCCACCAGTGATTTGGTTAGCTCCTACAATGAGCAGTTCTTC.

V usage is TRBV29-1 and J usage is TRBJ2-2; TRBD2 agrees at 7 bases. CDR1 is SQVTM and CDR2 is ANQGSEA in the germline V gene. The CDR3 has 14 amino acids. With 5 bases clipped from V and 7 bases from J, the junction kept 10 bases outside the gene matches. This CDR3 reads CSVFGGTTFGELFF. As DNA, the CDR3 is TGCAGCGTTTTCGGGGGGACGACCTTCGGGGAGCTGTTTTTT.